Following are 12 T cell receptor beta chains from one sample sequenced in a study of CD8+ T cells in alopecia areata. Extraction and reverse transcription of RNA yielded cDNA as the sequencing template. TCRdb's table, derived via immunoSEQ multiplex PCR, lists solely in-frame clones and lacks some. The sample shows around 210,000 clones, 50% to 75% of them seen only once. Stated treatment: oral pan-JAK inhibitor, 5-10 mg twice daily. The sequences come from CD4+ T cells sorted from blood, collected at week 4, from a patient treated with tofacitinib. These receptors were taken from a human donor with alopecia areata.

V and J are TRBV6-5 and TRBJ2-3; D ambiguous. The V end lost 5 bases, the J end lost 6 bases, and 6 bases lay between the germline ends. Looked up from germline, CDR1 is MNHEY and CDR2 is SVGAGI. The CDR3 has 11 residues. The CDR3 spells CASSAQDTQYF. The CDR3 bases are TGTGCCAGCAGTGCGCAGGATACGCAGTATTTT.

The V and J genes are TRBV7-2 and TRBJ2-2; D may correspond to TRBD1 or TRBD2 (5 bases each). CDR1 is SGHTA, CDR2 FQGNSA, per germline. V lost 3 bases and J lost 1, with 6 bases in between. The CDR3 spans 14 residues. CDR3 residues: CASSLGRNTGELFF. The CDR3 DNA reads TGTGCCAGCAGCTTGGGACGGAACACCGGGGAGCTGTTTTTT.

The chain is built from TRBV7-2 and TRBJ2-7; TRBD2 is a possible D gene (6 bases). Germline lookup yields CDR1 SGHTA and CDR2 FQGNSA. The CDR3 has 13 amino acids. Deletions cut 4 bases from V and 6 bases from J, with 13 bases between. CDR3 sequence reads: CASSWGVTSEQYF. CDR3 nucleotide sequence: TGTGCCAGCAGCTGGGGGGTGACGTCCGAGCAGTACTTC. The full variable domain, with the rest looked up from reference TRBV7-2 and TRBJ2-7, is GAGVSQSPSNKVTEKGKDVELRCDPISGHTALYWYRQSLGQGLEFLIYFQGNSAPDKSGLPSDRFSAERTGGSVSTLTIQRTQQEDSAVYLCASSWGVTSEQYFGPGTRLTVT.

CDR3 DNA: TGTGCCAGCAGCCAGGGACAGGGGGGAGGAGGTGAGCAGTTCTTC. Translation gives CASSQGQGGGGEQFF. V usage is TRBV5-4 and J usage is TRBJ2-1; 11 bases are shared with TRBD1. The CDR3 length is 15 residues. Germline CDR1 and CDR2: SGHNT and YYREEE (reference sequence). With 4 bases clipped from V and 9 bases from J, the junction kept 9 bases outside the gene matches.

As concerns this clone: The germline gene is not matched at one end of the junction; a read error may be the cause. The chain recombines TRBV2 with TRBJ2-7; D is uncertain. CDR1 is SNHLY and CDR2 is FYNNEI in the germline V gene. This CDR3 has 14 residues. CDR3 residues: CASSEDPDLYEQYF. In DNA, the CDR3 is TGTGCCAGCAGCGAAGATCCGGACCTCTACGAGCAGTACTTC.

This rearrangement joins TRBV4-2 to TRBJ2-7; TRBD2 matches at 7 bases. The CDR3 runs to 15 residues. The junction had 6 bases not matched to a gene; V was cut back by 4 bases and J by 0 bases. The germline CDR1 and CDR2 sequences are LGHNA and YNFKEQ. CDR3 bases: TGTGCCAGCAGCCCCAGAGCGGGGTACTCCTACGAGCAGTACTTC. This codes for CASSPRAGYSYEQYF.

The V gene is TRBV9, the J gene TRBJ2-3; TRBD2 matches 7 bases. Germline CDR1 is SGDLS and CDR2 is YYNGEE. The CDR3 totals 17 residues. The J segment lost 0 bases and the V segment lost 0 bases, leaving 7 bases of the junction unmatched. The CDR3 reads CASSVALASTSTDTQYF. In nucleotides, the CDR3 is TGTGCCAGCAGCGTAGCACTAGCGAGTACTAGCACAGATACGCAGTATTTT. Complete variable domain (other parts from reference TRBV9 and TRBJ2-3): DSGVTQTPKHLITATGQRVTLRCSPRSGDLSVYWYQQSLDQGLQFLIQYYNGEERAKGNILERFSAQQFPDLHSELNLSSLELGDSALYFCASSVALASTSTDTQYFGPGTRLTVL.

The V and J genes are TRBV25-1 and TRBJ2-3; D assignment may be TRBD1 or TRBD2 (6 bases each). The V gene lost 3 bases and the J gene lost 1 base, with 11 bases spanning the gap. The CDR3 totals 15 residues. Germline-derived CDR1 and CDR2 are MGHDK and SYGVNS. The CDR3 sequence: CASSDVEGGTDTQYF. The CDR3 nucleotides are TGTGCCAGCAGTGATGTGGAGGGGGGCACAGATACGCAGTATTTT.

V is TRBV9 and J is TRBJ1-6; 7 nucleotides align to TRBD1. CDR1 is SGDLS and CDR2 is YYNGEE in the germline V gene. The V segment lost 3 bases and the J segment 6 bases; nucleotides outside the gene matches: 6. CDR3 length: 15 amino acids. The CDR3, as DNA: TGTGCCAGCAGCGGACAGGGAGGAAGTAATTCACCCCTCCACTTT. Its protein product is CASSGQGGSNSPLHF. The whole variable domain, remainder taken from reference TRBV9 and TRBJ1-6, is DSGVTQTPKHLITATGQRVTLRCSPRSGDLSVYWYQQSLDQGLQFLIQYYNGEERAKGNILERFSAQQFPDLHSELNLSSLELGDSALYFCASSGQGGSNSPLHFGNGTRLTVT.

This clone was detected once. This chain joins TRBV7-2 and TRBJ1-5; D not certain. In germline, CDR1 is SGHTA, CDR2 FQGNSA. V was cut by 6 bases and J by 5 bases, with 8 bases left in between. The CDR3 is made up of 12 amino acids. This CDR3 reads CASSRDDQPQHF. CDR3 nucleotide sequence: TGTGCCAGCAGTAGGGATGATCAGCCCCAGCATTTT.

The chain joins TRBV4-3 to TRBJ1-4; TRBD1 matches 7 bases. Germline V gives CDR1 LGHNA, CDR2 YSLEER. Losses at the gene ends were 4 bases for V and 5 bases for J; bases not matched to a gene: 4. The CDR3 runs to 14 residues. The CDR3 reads CASSPGQRNEKLFF. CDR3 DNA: TGCGCCAGCAGCCCGGGACAGCGGAATGAAAAACTGTTTTTT.

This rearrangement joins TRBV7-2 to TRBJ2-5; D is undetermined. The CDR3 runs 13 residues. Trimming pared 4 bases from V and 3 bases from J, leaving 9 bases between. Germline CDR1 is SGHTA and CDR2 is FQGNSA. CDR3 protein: CASSYDTKETQYF. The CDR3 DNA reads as TGTGCCAGCAGCTACGATACTAAAGAGACCCAGTACTTC. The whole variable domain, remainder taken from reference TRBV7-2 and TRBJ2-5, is GAGVSQSPSNKVTEKGKDVELRCDPISGHTALYWYRQSLGQGLEFLIYFQGNSAPDKSGLPSDRFSAERTGGSVSTLTIQRTQQEDSAVYLCASSYDTKETQYFGPGTRLLVL.